This T cell receptor beta chain was identified in a study of a mutant IDH1 vaccine in newly diagnosed glioma. Study-wide context: Vaccines began 4-6 weeks after radiotherapy alone, or with temozolomide cycles. The treated group averaged 40.4 years old and was roughly 62% male, approximately 40% female. Study-level points and caveats: Pseudoprogression seemingly bore no relation to changes in top peripheral T cell clonotypes. It was over 85% of patients that developed vaccine-induced immune responses.

Germline V gene sequence: CDR1 SGHKS, CDR2 YYEKEE (reference sequence). Trimming cost V 0 bases and J 2 bases, with 9 bases left between them. The CDR3 has 14 amino acids. This sample's time point: week 35, safety follow-up. What each vaccine dose contained was 300 ug of mutant IDH1 20-mer peptide, accompanied by topical imiquimod. Here immunoSEQ multiplex PCR was the method, and the copy in TCRdb shows in-frame clones only, minus some. The sample lists around 57,000 clones; roughly 80% were seen once. With respect to this clone: Its specificity is unknown.

Sequencing was performed on PBMCs, taken from a glioma patient whose treatment included an IDH1 peptide vaccine. The TCR originated in a man between 25 and 39 years old with glioma. The rearrangement joins TRBV5-5 to TRBJ2-7; D uncertain. The CDR3 reads CASSLDSFPYEQYF. The CDR3 coding sequence is TGTGCCAGCAGCTTGGACAGCTTTCCCTACGAGCAGTACTTC.